The T cell receptor (beta chain) under discussion was sequenced for a study of T cells in localized non-small cell lung cancer. Study-level findings and limits: Analysis by sequencing included only one tumor region, so heterogeneity remains possible. A median of about 58 of the top 100 tumor clones appeared in adjacent lung, which was paired and uninvolved. Blood T cell density predicted longer survival; adjacent-lung clonality, shorter. Of the tissues analyzed, uninvolved adjacent lung showed maximal T cell clonality, greater than tumor.

Sequencing was performed with immunoSEQ multiplex PCR; in TCRdb, only in-frame clones are kept and a portion is missing. The data contain over 15,000 clones, around 83% of them singletons. This CDR3 is built from 15 residues. Germline trimming cut 5 bases from V and 5 bases from J; bases unmatched to any gene: 7. Looked up from germline, CDR1 is SEHNR and CDR2 is FQNEAQ (reference sequence). Details on this clone: Its antigen is unidentified.

This receptor was identified in a male donor older than 55 with stage I lung adenocarcinoma. The genes are TRBV7-9 and TRBJ2-2; 8 nucleotides align to TRBD1. The source was peripheral blood, collected before any cancer treatment. The chain's CDR3 is CASSPDREATGELFF. CDR3 coding DNA: TGTGCCAGCAGCCCGGACAGGGAGGCAACCGGGGAGCTGTTTTTT. Supplemented by reference TRBV7-9 and TRBJ2-2, the full variable domain reads DTGVSQNPRHKITKRGQNVTFRCDPISEHNRLYWYRQTLGQGPEFLTYFQNEAQLEKSRLLSDRFSAERPKGSFSTLEIQRTEQGDSAMYLCASSPDREATGELFFGEGSRLTVL.